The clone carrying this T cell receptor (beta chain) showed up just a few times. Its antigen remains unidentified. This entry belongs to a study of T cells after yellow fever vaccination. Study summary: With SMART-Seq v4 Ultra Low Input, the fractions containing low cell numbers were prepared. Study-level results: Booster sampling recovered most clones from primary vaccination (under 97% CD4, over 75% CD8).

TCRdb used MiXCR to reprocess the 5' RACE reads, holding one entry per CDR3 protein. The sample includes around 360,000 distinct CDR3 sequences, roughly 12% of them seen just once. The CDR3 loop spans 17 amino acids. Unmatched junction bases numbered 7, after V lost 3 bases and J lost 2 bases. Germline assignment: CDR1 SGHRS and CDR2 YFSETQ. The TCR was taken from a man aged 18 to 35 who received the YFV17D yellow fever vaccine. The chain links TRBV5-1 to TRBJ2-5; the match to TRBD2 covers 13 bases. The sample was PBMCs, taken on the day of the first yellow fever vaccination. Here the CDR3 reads CASSWGLAGRFQETQYF. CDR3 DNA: TGCGCCAGCAGCTGGGGACTAGCGGGGAGGTTTCAAGAGACCCAGTACTTC.